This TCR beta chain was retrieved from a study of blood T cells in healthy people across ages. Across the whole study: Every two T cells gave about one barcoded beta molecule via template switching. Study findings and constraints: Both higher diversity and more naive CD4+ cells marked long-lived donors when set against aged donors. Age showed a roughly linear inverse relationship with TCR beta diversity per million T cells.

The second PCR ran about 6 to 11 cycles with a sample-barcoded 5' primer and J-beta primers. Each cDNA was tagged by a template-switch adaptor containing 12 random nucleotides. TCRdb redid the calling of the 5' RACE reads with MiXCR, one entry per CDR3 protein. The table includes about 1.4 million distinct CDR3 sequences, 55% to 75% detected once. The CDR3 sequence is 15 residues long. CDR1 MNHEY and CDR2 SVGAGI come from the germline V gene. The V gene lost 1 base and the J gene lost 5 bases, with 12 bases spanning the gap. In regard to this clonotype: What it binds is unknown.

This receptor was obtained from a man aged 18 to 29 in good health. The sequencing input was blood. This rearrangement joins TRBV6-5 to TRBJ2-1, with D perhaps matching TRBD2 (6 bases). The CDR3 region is CASSYYASANNEQFF. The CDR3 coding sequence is TGTGCCAGCAGTTACTACGCTAGCGCGAACAATGAGCAGTTCTTC.